This T cell receptor (beta chain) was found in a study of blood T cell repertoires in COVID-19. This clone was observed a few times. This CDR3 spans 15 amino acids. Trimming removed 1 base from V and 6 bases from J; junction bases left unmatched: 6. The V gene's germline CDR1 is SGHTA and CDR2 FQGNSA. Produced via immunoSEQ multiplex PCR; TCRdb's table is partial and in-frame only. The table lists over 150,000 clones, roughly 71% of them singletons, with 3.7% in the top ten. The chain recombines TRBV7-2 with TRBJ1-5; 7 bases are shared with TRBD1. The clonotype was recovered from a woman older than 75 with acute or convalescent COVID-19. What was sequenced was peripheral blood. In DNA form, the CDR3 reads TGTGCCAGCAGCTTAGGGGTTACAGGGGTTCAGCCCCAGCATTTT. Its protein is CASSLGVTGVQPQHF.